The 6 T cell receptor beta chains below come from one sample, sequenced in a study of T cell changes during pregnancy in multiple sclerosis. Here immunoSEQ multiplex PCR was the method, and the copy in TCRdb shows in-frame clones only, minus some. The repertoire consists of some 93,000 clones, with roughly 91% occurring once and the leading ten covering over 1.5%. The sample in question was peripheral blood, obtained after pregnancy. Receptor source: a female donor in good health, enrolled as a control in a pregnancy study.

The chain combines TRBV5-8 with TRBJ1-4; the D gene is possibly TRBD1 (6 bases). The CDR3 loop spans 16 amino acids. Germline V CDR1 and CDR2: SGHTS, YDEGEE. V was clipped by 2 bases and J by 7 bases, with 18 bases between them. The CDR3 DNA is TGTGCCAGCAGCTTACCGACCGGGACACCCTTTGAAAAACTGTTTTTT. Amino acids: CASSLPTGTPFEKLFF.

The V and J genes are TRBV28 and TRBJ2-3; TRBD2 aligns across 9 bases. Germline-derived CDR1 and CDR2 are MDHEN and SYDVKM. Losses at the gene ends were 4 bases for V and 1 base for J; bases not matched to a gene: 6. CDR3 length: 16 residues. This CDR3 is CASSSPSSGGTDTQYF. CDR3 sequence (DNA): TGTGCCAGCAGTTCCCCCTCTAGCGGGGGCACAGATACGCAGTATTTT.

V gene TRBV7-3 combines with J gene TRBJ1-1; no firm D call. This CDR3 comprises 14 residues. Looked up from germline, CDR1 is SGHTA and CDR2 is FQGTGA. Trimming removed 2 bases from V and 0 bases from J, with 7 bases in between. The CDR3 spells CASSLAPVNTEAFF. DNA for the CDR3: TGTGCCAGCAGCTTAGCTCCGGTGAACACTGAAGCTTTCTTT.

In DNA, the CDR3 is TGTGCCAGTAGTATTTTCACGGGGACAGGGAAAGGCTACACCTTC. Its translation: CASSIFTGTGKGYTF. The V and J genes are TRBV19 and TRBJ1-2, with TRBD1 identical over 9 bases. The CDR3 has 15 amino acids. V shed 3 bases and J 8 bases; nucleotides not matched to a gene: 10. Germline CDR1 and CDR2: LNHDA and SQIVND (reference sequence).

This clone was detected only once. The CDR3 spells CASSPRQGAWEKLFF. CDR3 coding DNA: TGTGCCAGCAGCCCGCGACAGGGGGCTTGGGAAAAACTGTTTTTT. V usage is TRBV7-6 and J usage is TRBJ1-4, with 10 bases aligning to TRBD1. Losses at the gene ends were 5 bases for V and 8 bases for J; bases not matched to a gene: 8. From germline, CDR1 is SGHVS and CDR2 FNYEAQ. The CDR3 length is 15 residues.

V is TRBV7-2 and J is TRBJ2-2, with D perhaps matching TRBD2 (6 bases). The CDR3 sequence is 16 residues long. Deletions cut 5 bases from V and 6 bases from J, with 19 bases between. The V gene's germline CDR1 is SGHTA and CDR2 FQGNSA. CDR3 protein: CASSPMGGSWPGELFF. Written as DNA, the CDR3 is TGTGCCAGCAGCCCTATGGGAGGCTCTTGGCCCGGGGAGCTGTTTTTT.